Listed below are T cell receptor beta chains from one sample, sequenced in a study of T cell responses to AZD1222 COVID-19 vaccine. The protocol was immunoSEQ multiplex PCR, while the TCRdb copy is restricted to in-frame clones and leaves out a portion. The sample contains about 27,000 clones, about 90% of which appear only once. The specimen was peripheral blood, collected 28 days after the second AZD1222 dose. These receptors all come from an adult who received the AZD1222 COVID-19 vaccine. Each CDR3 is given with its conserved first and last residue. The D gene is left open where the match is weak. Expanded clones are given a class, and other clones once, few, many or no size at all.

v_call	clone_size	j_call	d_call	cdr3_nt	cdr3_aa
TRBV11-3	NA	TRBJ1-1	TRBD1	TGTGCCAGCAGCTCTTACAGGACAGGGATGAACACTGAAGCTTTCTTT	CASSSYRTGMNTEAFF
TRBV5-5	NA	TRBJ1-2	NA	TGTGCCAGCAGCTTAAGAGGGGAGGGTGGCTACACCTTC	CASSLRGEGGYTF
TRBV6-5	NA	TRBJ2-3	NA	TGTGCCAGCAGTTGGTCGGGAGGCACAGATACGCAGTATTTT	CASSWSGGTDTQYF
TRBV15	NA	TRBJ1-3	NA	TGTGCCACCAGCAGAGATAGGGGACAAGGAAACACCATATATTTT	CATSRDRGQGNTIYF
TRBV18	NA	TRBJ2-5	NA	TGTGCCAGCTCACCACCAGTTGAGACCCAGTACTTC	CASSPPVETQYF
TRBV21-1	NA	TRBJ2-7	NA	TGTGCCAGCAGCTGGGGGGGGAGCTCCTACGAGCAGTACTTC	CASSWGGSSYEQYF
TRBV18	NA	TRBJ1-1	TRBD1	TGTGCCAGCTCACCAATTGGACAGGGGAACACTGAAGCTTTCTTT	CASSPIGQGNTEAFF
TRBV7-9	NA	TRBJ2-7	NA	TGTGCCAGCAGCTTAGCCCGATCCAAATTTCACTACGAGCAGTACTTC	CASSLARSKFHYEQYF
TRBV10-3	NA	TRBJ2-5	NA	TGTGCCATCAGTGAGTTCGACGCCGAGACCCAGTACTTC	CAISEFDAETQYF
TRBV27	NA	TRBJ1-5	NA	TGTGCCAGCAGTTTACAATCGGGAAAGGGAGGGCCCCAGCATTTT	CASSLQSGKGGPQHF
TRBV5-1	NA	TRBJ2-7	NA	TGCGCCAGCAGCGTGGACAGACCCTACGAGCAGTACTTC	CASSVDRPYEQYF
TRBV11-1	NA	TRBJ2-3	NA	TGTGCCAGCAGAACTTCGGGGGGCGGTGGAGATACGCAGTATTTT	CASRTSGGGGDTQYF
TRBV28	NA	TRBJ1-2	TRBD1	TGTGCCGGGGGGACAGGTGGGATTAATGGCTACACCTTC	CAGGTGGINGYTF
TRBV19	NA	TRBJ1-5	NA	TGTGCCAGTTCCGACATCGGACCTGTTAAAGGTAGCAATCAGCCCCAGCATTTT	CASSDIGPVKGSNQPQHF
TRBV4-3	NA	TRBJ1-4	NA	TGCGCCAGCAGCCAAGATAGACAGGTGAATGAAAAACTGTTTTTT	CASSQDRQVNEKLFF
TRBV4-2	NA	TRBJ2-2	TRBD2	TGTGCCAGCAGCCCTGGAGGAACTAGCGCATCGAACACCGGGGAGCTGTTTTTT	CASSPGGTSASNTGELFF
TRBV11-2	NA	TRBJ1-1	NA	TGTGCCAGCAGTTCGACAATCGGGGTAACTGAAGCTTTCTTT	CASSSTIGVTEAFF
TRBV6-2/TRBV6-3	NA	TRBJ1-3	NA	TGTGCCAGCAGCGGAACTGGAAACACCATATATTTT	CASSGTGNTIYF
TRBV19	NA	TRBJ2-1	TRBD2	TGTGCCAGTAGTTTGACTAGCGGGAGCCGCAACCCCAAGCGAAATGAGCAGTTCTTC	CASSLTSGSRNPKRNEQFF
TRBV7-9	once	TRBJ1-2	NA	TGTGCCAGCAGCTTAGGGGCAGCGACCTATGGCTACACCTTC	CASSLGAATYGYTF
TRBV7-9	NA	TRBJ1-6	TRBD1	TGTGCCAGCAGCCCCGGGACAGTGGGCGGCAATTCACCCCTCCACTTT	CASSPGTVGGNSPLHF
TRBV30	NA	TRBJ1-4	NA	TGTGCCTGGGCTATTAATGGGCAGGGGAACGTAAAACTGTTTTTT	CAWAINGQGNVKLFF
TRBV7-2	NA	TRBJ2-3	TRBD1	TGTGCCAGCAGCTTTTTACCGGGACAGGGGCCAGATACGCAGTATTTT	CASSFLPGQGPDTQYF
TRBV7-2	NA	TRBJ1-5	TRBD1	TGTGCCAGCAGCCGGGACAGTTATCAGCCCCAGCATTTT	CASSRDSYQPQHF
TRBV19	NA	TRBJ2-7	NA	TGTGCCAGTAGTATAAAGTTTGAGAGCGAGCAGTACTTC	CASSIKFESEQYF
TRBV30	once	TRBJ1-6	NA	TGTGCCTGGAGTGTAAAAAGAGATAATTCACCCCTCCACTTT	CAWSVKRDNSPLHF
TRBV25-1	NA	TRBJ2-2	TRBD1	TGTGCCAGTACCAAACAGGGGATTGGGCCCGACGGGGAGCTGTTTTTT	CASTKQGIGPDGELFF
TRBV15	NA	TRBJ1-4	TRBD1	TGTGCCACCAGCAGCGGACAGGGCCGTGGCGAAAAACTGTTTTTT	CATSSGQGRGEKLFF
TRBV9	NA	TRBJ1-1	TRBD1	TGTGCCAGCAGCCCTCGGACAGGTTTGAACACTGAAGCTTTCTTT	CASSPRTGLNTEAFF
TRBV10-3	NA	TRBJ2-5	NA	TGTGCCATCAGTGGAGCAGCCCAAGAGACCCAGTACTTC	CAISGAAQETQYF